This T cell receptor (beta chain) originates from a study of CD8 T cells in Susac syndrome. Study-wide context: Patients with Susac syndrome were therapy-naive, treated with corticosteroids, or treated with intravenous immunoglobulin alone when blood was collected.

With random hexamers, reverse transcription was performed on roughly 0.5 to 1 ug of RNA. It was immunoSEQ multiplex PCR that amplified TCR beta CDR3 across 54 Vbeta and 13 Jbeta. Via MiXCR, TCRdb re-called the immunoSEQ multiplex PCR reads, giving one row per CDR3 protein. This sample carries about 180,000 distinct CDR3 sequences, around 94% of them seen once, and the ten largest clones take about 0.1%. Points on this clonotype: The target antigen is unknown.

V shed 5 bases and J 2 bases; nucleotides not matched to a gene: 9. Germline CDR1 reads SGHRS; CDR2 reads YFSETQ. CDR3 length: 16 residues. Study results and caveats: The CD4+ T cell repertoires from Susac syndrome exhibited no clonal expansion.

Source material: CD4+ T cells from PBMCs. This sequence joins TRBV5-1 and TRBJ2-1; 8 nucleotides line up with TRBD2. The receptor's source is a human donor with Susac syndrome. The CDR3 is CASSVGAGGTYNEQFF. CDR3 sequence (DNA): TGCGCCAGCAGTGTTGGGGCGGGAGGAACCTACAATGAGCAGTTCTTC. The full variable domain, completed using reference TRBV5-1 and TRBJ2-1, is KAGVTQTPRYLIKTRGQQVTLSCSPISGHRSVSWYQQTPGQGLQFLFEYFSETQRNKGNFPGRFSGRQFSNSRSEMNVSTLELGDSALYLCASSVGAGGTYNEQFFGPGTRLTVL.